Reported below is one T cell receptor (beta chain). Its antigen is not known. A primer in the constant region served to generate TCR beta cDNA from roughly 550 ng of total RNA. Amplification in three nested multiplex PCR rounds with slightly modified ARM-PCR gave rise to TCR beta libraries. Running 10 cycles apiece, the first two PCR rounds relied on TRBV1-TRBV30 forward primers together with a C-beta reverse primer. TCRdb fed the multiplex PCR reads into MiXCR, producing one record per CDR3 protein. The sample has hundreds of thousands of distinct CDR3 sequences; nearly 60% are singletons. This sample was included in a study of tumor-infiltrating lymphocytes in primary liver carcinoma. The wider study: Spanning 30 to 69 years of age, the patients were men and women. General observations from the study: Top-250-clone fractions were significantly higher in tumors than in blood (p = 0.039). Because of bulk unsorted sampling, CD4+ and CD8+ repertoires were not subjected to comparison.

Both blood RNA, taken from unsorted whole blood, and germline DNA were extracted. Prior to the surgical procedure, about 4 milliliters of peripheral blood were collected. Unmatched junction bases numbered 5, after V lost 8 bases and J lost 3 bases. Germline-derived CDR1 and CDR2 are LGHNA and YNFKEQ. The CDR3 is 13 amino acids. This clonotype was obtained from a woman aged 25 to 45 with primary liver carcinoma and hepatitis B virus infection. V is TRBV4-2 and J is TRBJ2-7; 9 nucleotides line up with TRBD2. Input material: peripheral blood. This CDR3 reads CASGVSGSYEQYF. CDR3 DNA: TGTGCCAGCGGCGTTAGCGGGAGCTACGAGCAGTACTTC.